What follows describes a single T cell receptor beta chain. Data came from immunoSEQ multiplex PCR; TCRdb stores just in-frame clones and leaves some out. The top ten hold roughly 1.9% of the sample, which has 200,000 to 250,000 clones, approximately 82% seen once. This entry comes from a study of blood T cell repertoires in COVID-19. There are 17 residues in the CDR3. The V and J ends lost 1 base and 4 bases, in that order; junction bases with no gene match: 11. Germline-derived CDR1 and CDR2 are ENHRY and SYGVKD. The sequence was collected from a man aged 25 to 40 who had recovered from COVID-19. The chain couples TRBV10-3 to TRBJ1-2; 8 bases align to TRBD1. The sample was peripheral blood. The CDR3 is CAISEFPLGQGGYGYTF. In DNA, the CDR3 is TGTGCCATCAGTGAGTTCCCCCTAGGACAGGGTGGCTATGGCTACACCTTC.